This T cell receptor beta chain was sequenced for a study of shared clonotypes between healthy human individuals. Comments on this clone: Its antigen is as yet unknown.

Study findings and constraints: Memory subsets generally showed smaller estimated richness than naive subsets did.

Deep-level assay runs were performed. The authors' processing: ImmunoSEQ gave junction-only sequences without quality scores, so filtering differed. Using immunoSEQ multiplex PCR, the repertoire was profiled, and TCRdb retains in-frame clones only, with some absent. The V and J calls and clone size are taken from that table; D and trimming were inferred from the DNA. The data contain around 750,000 clones, approximately 79% of them singletons. The CDR3 has 14 amino acids. V lost 6 bases, J lost 4 bases, and 14 bases lay in between. Per germline, CDR1 SNHLY and CDR2 FYNNEI. This rearrangement joins TRBV2 to TRBJ2-3, with D possibly being TRBD2 (5 bases). This TCR derives from a woman in her twenties or thirties in good health. The sequenced sample was memory CD4+ T cells sorted from blood. This sample's subset: CD45RA-negative fraction. In DNA, the CDR3 is TGTGCCAGCAGGAGGGTAGTTGGTCCAGATACGCAGTATTTT. Its protein is CASRRVVGPDTQYF.